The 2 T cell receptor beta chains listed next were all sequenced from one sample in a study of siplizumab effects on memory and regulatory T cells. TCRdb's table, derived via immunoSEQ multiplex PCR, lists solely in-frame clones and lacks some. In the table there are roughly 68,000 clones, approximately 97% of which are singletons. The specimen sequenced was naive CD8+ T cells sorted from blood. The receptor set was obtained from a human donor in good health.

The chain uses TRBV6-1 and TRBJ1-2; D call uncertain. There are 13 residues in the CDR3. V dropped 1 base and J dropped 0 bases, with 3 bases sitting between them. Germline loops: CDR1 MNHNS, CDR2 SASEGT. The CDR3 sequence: CASSEGTNYGYTF. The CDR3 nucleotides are TGTGCCAGCAGTGAAGGTACTAACTATGGCTACACCTTC.

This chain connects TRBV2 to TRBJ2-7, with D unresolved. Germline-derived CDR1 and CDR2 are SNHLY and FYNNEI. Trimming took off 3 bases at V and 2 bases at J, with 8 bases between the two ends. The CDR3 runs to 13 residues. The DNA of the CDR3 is TGTGCCAGCAGTGATGCCAGAGCCTACGAGCAGTACTTC. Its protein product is CASSDARAYEQYF.